This TCR beta chain was identified during a study of blood T cell repertoires in COVID-19. Study-wide context: Acute-phase and convalescent COVID-19 samples originated in the United States, Italy and Spain. Nucleic acid was either cDNA or gDNA, and it came from T cells, B-cell-depleted T cells, or PBMCs.

V was cut by 7 bases and J by 2 bases, with 9 bases left in between. This CDR3 is 13 amino acids long. Germline V gene data show CDR1 as LNHDA and CDR2 as SQIVND (reference sequence). Original methodology: Reference gene primer amplification yielded estimated nucleated cell counts. Method: immunoSEQ multiplex PCR; TCRdb's copy keeps in-frame clones and lacks some. The V and J calls and the clone size are those of that table, but D and trimming were determined from the DNA. This table holds a few hundred thousand clones, approximately 91% found once. Recruitment covered about 25 US areas and drew participants whose ages spanned roughly 18 to 100 years.

Specimen: PBMCs or T cells enriched from blood (not recorded which). This TCR was sampled from a woman in her 40s who had been exposed to COVID-19. The rearrangement links TRBV19 to TRBJ1-3, with D unresolved. CDR3: CASKGGPGNTIYF. The CDR3 DNA reads as TGTGCCAGTAAAGGCGGCCCTGGAAACACCATATATTTT.